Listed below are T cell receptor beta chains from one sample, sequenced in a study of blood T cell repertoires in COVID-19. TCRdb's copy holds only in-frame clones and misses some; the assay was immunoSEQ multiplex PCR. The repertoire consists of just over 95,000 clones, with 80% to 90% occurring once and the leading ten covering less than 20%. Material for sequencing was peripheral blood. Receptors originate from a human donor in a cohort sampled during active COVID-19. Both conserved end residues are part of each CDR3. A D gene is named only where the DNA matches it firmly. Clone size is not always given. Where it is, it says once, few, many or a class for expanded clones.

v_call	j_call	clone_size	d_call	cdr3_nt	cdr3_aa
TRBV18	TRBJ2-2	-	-	TGTGCCAGCTCACCCCAGGGTGGAGACACCGGGGAGCTGTTTTTT	CASSPQGGDTGELFF
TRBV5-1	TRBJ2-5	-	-	TGCGCCAGCAGCTTGCGCCAGAAAGAGACCCAGTACTTC	CASSLRQKETQYF
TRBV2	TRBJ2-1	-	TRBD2	TGTGCCAGTGCCCCCCGGCTAGCGGGAAACAACAATGAGCAGTTCTTC	CASAPRLAGNNNEQFF
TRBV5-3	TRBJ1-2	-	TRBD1	TGTGCCAGAAGCTGGCACGGGACAGGGGATATTAACTATGGCTACACCTTC	CARSWHGTGDINYGYTF
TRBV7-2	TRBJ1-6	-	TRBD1	TGTGCCAGCAGCCCTGGTATAGCAGGGGGCGCACCCCTCCACTTT	CASSPGIAGGAPLHF
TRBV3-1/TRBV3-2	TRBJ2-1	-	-	TGTGCCAGCAGCCAAGACGTTAGCTCCTACAATGAGCAGTTCTTC	CASSQDVSSYNEQFF
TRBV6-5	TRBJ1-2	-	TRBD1	TGTGCCAGCAGTTTTGGACAGGACTATGGCTACACCTTC	CASSFGQDYGYTF
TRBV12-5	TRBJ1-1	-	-	TGTGCTAGTGGTTTGGTAGGGGGGGACACTGAAGCTTTCTTT	CASGLVGGDTEAFF
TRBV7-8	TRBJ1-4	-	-	TGTGCCAGCAGCTTAGGTGGAGCTGAAAAACTGTTTTTT	CASSLGGAEKLFF
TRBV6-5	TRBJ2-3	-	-	TGTGCCAGCAGGACAGGTCGAGCCACAGATACGCAGTATTTT	CASRTGRATDTQYF
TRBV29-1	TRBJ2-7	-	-	TGCAGCGCCAGGGACTCCTACGAGCAGTACTTC	CSARDSYEQYF
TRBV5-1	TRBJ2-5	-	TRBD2	TGCGCCAGCAGCTTGTCGGTAGCGGGAGTTGGAGAGACCCAGTACTTC	CASSLSVAGVGETQYF
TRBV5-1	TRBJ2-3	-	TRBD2	TGCGCCAGCAGCGTTAGCGGGAGACCAGATACGCAGTATTTT	CASSVSGRPDTQYF
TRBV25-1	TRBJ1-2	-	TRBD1	TGTGCCAGCAGTGCATCACCGGACAGGGAGGACTATGGCTACACCTTC	CASSASPDREDYGYTF
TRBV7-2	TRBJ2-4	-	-	TGTGCCAGCAGCTTAGTTAGGGGGAATGAAAACATTCAGTACTTC	CASSLVRGNENIQYF
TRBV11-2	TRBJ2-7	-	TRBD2	TGTGCCAGCAGCTTAGCTTGGGGGGGTAAGGACGAGCAGTACTTC	CASSLAWGGKDEQYF
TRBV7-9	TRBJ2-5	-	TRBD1	TGTGCCAGCAGCTTTGACAGGGGCCAAGAGACCCAGTACTTC	CASSFDRGQETQYF
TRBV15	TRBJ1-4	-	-	TGTGCCACCAGCAAGGGGCAGGTTCCTAATGAAAAACTGTTTTTT	CATSKGQVPNEKLFF
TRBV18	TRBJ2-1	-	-	TGTGCCAGCTCACCAAGGGGCACTGAGCAGTTCTTC	CASSPRGTEQFF
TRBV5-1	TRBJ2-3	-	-	TGCGCCAGCAGCTTGGATCCGTCTAGCCGGGGCACAGATACGCAGTATTTT	CASSLDPSSRGTDTQYF
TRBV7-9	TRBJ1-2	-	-	TGTGCCAGCAGCTACTCCGGCAGGGAACCCTATGGCTACACCTTC	CASSYSGREPYGYTF
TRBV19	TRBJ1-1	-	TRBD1	TGTGCCAGTCGGGACAGGGGCGGCAGGGAAGCTTTCTTT	CASRDRGGREAFF
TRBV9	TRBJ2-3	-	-	TGTGCCAGCAGCGTCTTTCGAGCGGCCACAGATACGCAGTATTTT	CASSVFRAATDTQYF
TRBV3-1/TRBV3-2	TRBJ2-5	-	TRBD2	TGTGCCAGCAGCCAAGATTGGGGAGCGGGGGCCCAAGAGACCCAGTACTTC	CASSQDWGAGAQETQYF
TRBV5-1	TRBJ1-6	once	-	TGCGCCAGCAGCTTGGACGGCGCAGGGGTAGGTTCACCCCTCCACTTT	CASSLDGAGVGSPLHF
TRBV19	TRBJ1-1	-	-	TGTGCCAGTAGTGAACAGGAGAACACTGAAGCTTTCTTT	CASSEQENTEAFF
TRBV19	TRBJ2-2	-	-	TGTGCCAGTAGTATCGGGGGCACCGGGGAGCTGTTTTTT	CASSIGGTGELFF
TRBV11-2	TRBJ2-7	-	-	TGTGCCAGCAGCTTACACTACGAGCAGTACTTC	CASSLHYEQYF
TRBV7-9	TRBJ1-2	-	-	TGTGCCAGCAGCTTAGTCGGGGTTAACTATGGCTACACCTTC	CASSLVGVNYGYTF
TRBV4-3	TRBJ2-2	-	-	TGCGCCAGCAGCCAAGCCACGGACATGACCGGGGAGCTGTTTTTT	CASSQATDMTGELFF
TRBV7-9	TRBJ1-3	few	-	TGTGCCAGCAGCCCAGAGAGGGTTGGACTCTGGGACACCATATATTTT	CASSPERVGLWDTIYF
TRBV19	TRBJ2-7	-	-	TGTGCCAGTAGTTTCGGTCCCATGCAGTACTTC	CASSFGPMQYF
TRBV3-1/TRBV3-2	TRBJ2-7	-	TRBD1	TGTGCCAGCAGCCAAATCGGACAGGGCTTCTACGAGCAGTACTTC	CASSQIGQGFYEQYF
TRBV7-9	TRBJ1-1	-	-	TGTGCCAGCAGCCCTAATCAGGGATCCGACACTGAAGCTTTCTTT	CASSPNQGSDTEAFF
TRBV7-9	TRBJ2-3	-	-	TGTGCCAGCAGCTTAGGCGCAAGCACAGATACGCAGTATTTT	CASSLGASTDTQYF
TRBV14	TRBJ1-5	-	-	TGTGCCAGCAGCCAAACAGGCCCGAATCAGCCCCAGCATTTT	CASSQTGPNQPQHF
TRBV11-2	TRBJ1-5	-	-	TGTGCCAGCAGCCCCAGGCGGGATCAGCCCCAGCATTTT	CASSPRRDQPQHF